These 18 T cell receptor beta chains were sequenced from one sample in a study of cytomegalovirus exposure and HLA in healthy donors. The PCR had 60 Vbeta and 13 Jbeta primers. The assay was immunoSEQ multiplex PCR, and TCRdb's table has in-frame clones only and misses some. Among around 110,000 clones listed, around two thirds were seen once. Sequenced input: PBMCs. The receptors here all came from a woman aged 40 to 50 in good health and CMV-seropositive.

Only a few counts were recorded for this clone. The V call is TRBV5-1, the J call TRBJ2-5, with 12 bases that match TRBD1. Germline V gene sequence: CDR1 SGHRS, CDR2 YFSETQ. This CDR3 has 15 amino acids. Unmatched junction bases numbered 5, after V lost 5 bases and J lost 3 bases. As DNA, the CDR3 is TGCGCCAGCAGTCCCGGGACAGGGGGCGAAGAGACCCAGTACTTC. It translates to CASSPGTGGEETQYF.

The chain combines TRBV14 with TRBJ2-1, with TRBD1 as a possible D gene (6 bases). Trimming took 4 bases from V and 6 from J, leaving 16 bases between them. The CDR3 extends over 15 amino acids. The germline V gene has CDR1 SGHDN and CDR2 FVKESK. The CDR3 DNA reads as TGTGCCAGCAGCCGACAGGACCGTAGGACCAATGAGCAGTTCTTC. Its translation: CASSRQDRRTNEQFF.

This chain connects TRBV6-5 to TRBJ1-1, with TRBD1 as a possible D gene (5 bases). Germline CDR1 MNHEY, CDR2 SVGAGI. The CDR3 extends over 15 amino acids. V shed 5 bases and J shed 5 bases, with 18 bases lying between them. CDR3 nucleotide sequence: TGTGCCAGCAGTCCAACGGGGGGAAGGAGGACTGAAGCTTTCTTT. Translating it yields CASSPTGGRRTEAFF.

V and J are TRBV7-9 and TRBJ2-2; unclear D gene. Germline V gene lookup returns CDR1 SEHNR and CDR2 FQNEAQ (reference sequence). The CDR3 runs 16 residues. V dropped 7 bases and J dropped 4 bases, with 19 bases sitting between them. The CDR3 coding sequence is TGTGCCAGCACCAAACCGAAAAACAGATCCACCGGGGAGCTGTTTTTT. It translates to CASTKPKNRSTGELFF.

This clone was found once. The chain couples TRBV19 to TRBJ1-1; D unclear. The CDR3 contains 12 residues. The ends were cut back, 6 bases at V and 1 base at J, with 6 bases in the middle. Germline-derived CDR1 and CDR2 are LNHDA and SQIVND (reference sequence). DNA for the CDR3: TGTGCCAGTAGGGCTGGGAACACTGAAGCTTTCTTT. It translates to CASRAGNTEAFF.

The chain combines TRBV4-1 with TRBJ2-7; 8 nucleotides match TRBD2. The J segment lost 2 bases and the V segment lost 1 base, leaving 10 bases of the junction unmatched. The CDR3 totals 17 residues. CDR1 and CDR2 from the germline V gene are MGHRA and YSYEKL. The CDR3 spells CASSQVFRGRSAYEQYF. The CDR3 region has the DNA TGCGCCAGCAGCCAAGTCTTCCGCGGGAGGAGCGCCTACGAGCAGTACTTC.

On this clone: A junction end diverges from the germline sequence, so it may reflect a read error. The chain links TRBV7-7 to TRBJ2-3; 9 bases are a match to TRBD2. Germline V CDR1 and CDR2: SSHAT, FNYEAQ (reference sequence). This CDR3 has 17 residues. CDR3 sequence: CASSFPTSGLGTDTQYF. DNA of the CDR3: TGTGCTAGCAGCTTTCCCACTAGCGGGTTAGGGACAGATACGCAGTATTTT.

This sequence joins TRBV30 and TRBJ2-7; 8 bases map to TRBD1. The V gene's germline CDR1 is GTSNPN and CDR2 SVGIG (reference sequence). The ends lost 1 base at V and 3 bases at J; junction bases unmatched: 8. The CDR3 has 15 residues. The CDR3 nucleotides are TGTGCCTGGAGTGGAGGACAGGGCCCTAGCTACGAGCAGTACTTC. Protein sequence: CAWSGGQGPSYEQYF.

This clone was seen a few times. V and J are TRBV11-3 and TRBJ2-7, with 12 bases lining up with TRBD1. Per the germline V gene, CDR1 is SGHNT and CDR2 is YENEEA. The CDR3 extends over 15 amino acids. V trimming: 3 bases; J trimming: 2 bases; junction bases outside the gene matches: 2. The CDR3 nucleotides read TGTGCCAGCAGCTTTGGGACAGGGGGCGCCTACGAGCAGTACTTC. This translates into CASSFGTGGAYEQYF. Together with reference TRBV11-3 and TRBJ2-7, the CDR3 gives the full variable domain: EAGVVQSPRYKIIEKKQPVAFWCNPISGHNTLYWYLQNLGQGPELLIRYENEEAVDDSQLPKDRFSAERLKGVDSTLKIQPAELGDSAVYLCASSFGTGGAYEQYFGPGTRLTVT.

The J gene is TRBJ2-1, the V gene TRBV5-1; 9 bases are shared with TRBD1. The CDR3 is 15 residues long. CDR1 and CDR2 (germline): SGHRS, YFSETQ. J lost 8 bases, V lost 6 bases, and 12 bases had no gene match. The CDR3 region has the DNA TGCGCCAGCACCTCCTCGGGACAGGGTAGCGATGAGCAGTTCTTC. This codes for CASTSSGQGSDEQFF.

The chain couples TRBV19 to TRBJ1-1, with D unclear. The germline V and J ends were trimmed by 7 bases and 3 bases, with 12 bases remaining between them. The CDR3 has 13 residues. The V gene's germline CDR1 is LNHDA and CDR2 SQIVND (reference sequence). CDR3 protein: CASTPGGHTEAFF. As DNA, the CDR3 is TGTGCCAGTACCCCCGGCGGTCACACTGAAGCTTTCTTT.

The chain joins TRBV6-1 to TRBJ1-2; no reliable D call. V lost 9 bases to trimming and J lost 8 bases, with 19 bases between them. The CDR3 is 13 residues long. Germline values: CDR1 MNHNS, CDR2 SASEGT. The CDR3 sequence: CASYYFGGSGYTF. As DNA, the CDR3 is TGTGCCAGTTACTACTTCGGAGGGTCGGGCTACACCTTC.

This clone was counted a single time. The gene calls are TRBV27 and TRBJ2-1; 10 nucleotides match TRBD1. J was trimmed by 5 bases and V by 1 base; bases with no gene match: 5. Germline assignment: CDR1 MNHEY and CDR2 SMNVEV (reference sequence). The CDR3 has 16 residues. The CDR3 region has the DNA TGTGCCAGCAGTTTATACGGGACAGGGGCGAACAATGAGCAGTTCTTC. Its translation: CASSLYGTGANNEQFF.

The CDR3 sequence: CASSFNRLADTQYF. The CDR3 coding sequence is TGTGCCAGCAGCTTCAATCGACTAGCAGATACGCAGTATTTT. The chain has TRBV5-4 and TRBJ2-3, with D possibly being TRBD2 (6 bases). This CDR3 spans 14 amino acids. Germline-derived CDR1 and CDR2 are SGHNT and YYREEE (reference sequence). V was pared by 2 bases and J by 4 bases, with 11 bases between. Complete variable domain (other parts from reference TRBV5-4 and TRBJ2-3): ETGVTQSPTHLIKTRGQQVTLRCSSQSGHNTVSWYQQALGQGPQFIFQYYREEENGRGNFPPRFSGLQFPNYSSELNVNALELDDSALYLCASSFNRLADTQYFGPGTRLTVL.

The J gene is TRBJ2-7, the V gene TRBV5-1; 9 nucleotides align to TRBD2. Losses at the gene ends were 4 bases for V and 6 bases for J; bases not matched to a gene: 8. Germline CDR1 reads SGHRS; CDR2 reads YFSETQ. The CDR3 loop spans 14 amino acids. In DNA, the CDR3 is TGCGCCAGCAGCCTCAGGGCGGGAGGGCGCGAGCAGTACTTC. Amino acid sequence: CASSLRAGGREQYF.

The CDR3 region is CASSIRDMNTEAFF. For the CDR3, the DNA is TGTGCCAGCTCAATCAGGGACATGAACACTGAAGCTTTCTTT. The rearrangement joins TRBV18 to TRBJ1-1, with D possibly being TRBD1 (6 bases). Germline-derived CDR1 and CDR2 are KGHSH and LQKENI. V was shortened by 5 bases and J by 0 bases, with 10 bases between the two germline ends. The CDR3 totals 14 residues.

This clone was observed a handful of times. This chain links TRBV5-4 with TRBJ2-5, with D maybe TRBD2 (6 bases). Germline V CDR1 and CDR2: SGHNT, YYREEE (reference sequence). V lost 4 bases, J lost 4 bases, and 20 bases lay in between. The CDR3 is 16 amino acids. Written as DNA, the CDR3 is TGTGCCAGCAGCCCAGGATCGGGGGAGTTTCCAGAGACCCAGTACTTC. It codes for CASSPGSGEFPETQYF.

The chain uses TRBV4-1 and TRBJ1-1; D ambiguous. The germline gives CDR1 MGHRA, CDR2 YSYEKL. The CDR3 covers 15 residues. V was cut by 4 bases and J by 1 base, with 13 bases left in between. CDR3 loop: CASSLHDEGNTEAFF. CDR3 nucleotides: TGCGCCAGCAGCCTTCACGATGAGGGGAACACTGAAGCTTTCTTT.